This TCR beta chain was recovered during a study of blood T cells in healthy people across ages. Study results and limitations: Compared with aged donors, long-lived donors showed fewer expanded clones, suggesting selection. Diversity of TCR beta correlated strongly with naive T cell percentage.

V lost 2 bases, J lost 8 bases, and 12 bases lay in between. From germline, CDR1 is MNHEY and CDR2 SVGEGT. The CDR3 sequence is 13 residues long. For the second PCR, which ran for 7 to 11 cycles, a sample-barcoded 5' primer and a J-beta primer mix were used. Each CDR3 protein is one row after TCRdb ran MiXCR on the 5' RACE reads. The sample yields around 870,000 distinct CDR3 sequences, around 30% seen once. Total RNA was isolated from each sample in quantities of at least 5 micrograms. This clonotype was recorded a few times. Its antigen is undetermined. Sequenced input: blood. The rearrangement uses TRBV6-2 or TRBV6-3 and TRBJ1-2; unclear D gene. The receptor was isolated from a woman older than 75 in good health. This CDR3 reads CASSYVGVEGYTF. CDR3 DNA: TGTGCCAGCAGTTACGTGGGAGTAGAAGGCTACACCTTC.